This TCR beta chain appears in the sequencing data of a study of graft-versus-host responses after intestinal transplantation. Between the trimmed V and J ends, which lost 3 bases and 8 bases, there was a span of 4 bases. Germline V gives CDR1 SEHNR, CDR2 FQNEAQ (reference sequence). This CDR3 region has 10 residues. There are a few counts of this clone. Its matching antigen is unknown. Sequencing was performed with immunoSEQ multiplex PCR; in TCRdb, only in-frame clones are kept and a portion is missing. The table has about 120,000 clones, over 85% seen once. The chain links TRBV7-9 to TRBJ1-2; D uncertain. This clonotype originated in a human donor who received an intestinal transplant. The sequenced sample was unstimulated CD4+ T cells sorted from spleen or lymph node cells, obtained before intestinal transplant. In DNA form, the CDR3 reads TGTGCCAGCAGCTTTGGCGGCTACACCTTC. Protein product: CASSFGGYTF.